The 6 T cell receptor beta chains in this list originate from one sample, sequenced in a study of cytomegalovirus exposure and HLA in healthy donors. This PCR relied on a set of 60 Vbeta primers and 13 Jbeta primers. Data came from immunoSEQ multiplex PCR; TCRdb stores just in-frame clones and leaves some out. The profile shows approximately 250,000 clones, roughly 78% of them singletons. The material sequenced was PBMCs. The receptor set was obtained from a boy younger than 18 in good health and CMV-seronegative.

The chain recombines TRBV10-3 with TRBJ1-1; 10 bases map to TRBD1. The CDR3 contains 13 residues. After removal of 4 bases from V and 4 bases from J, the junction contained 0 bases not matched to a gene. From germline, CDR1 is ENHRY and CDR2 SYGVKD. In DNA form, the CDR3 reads TGTGCCATCAGTGGGGACAGGGGCACTGAAGCTTTCTTT. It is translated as CAISGDRGTEAFF.

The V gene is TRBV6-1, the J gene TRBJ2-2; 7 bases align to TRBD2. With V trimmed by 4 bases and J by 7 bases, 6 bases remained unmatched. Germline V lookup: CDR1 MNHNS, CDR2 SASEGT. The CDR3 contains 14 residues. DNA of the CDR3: TGTGCCAGCAGTGGGTTAGGGGAGGGCGGGGAGCTGTTTTTT. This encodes CASSGLGEGGELFF.

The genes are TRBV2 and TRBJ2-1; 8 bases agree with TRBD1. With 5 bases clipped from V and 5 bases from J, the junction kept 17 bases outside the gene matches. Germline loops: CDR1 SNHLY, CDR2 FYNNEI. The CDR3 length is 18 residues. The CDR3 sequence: CASSLGQGYQYGDNEQFF. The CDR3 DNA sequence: TGTGCCAGCAGTTTAGGACAGGGATATCAGTACGGTGACAATGAGCAGTTCTTC.

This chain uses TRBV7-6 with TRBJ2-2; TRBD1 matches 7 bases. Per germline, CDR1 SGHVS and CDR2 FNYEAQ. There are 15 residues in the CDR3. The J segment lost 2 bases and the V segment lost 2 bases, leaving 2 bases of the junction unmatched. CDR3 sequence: CASSLRGPNTGELFF. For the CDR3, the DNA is TGTGCCAGCAGCTTAAGGGGGCCTAACACCGGGGAGCTGTTTTTT.

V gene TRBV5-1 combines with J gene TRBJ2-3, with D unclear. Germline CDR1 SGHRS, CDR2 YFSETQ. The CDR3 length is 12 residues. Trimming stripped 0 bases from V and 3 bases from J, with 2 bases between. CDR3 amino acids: CASSLATDTQYF. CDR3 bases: TGCGCCAGCAGCTTGGCAACAGATACGCAGTATTTT.

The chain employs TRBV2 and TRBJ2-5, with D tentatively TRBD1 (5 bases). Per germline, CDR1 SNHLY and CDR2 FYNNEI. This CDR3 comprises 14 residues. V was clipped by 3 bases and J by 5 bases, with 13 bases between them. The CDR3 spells CASSDWTQPETQYF. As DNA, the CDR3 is TGTGCCAGCAGTGATTGGACACAACCGGAGACCCAGTACTTC.